This T cell receptor beta chain was captured by sequencing in a study of Tregs in tolerant kidney transplant recipients. The germline V gene has CDR1 LGHNA and CDR2 YSLEER. The CDR3 extends over 14 amino acids. The V and J ends lost 2 bases and 4 bases respectively, with 11 bases between them. Measured with immunoSEQ multiplex PCR; TCRdb has only the in-frame clones, and not every one. Altogether tens of thousands of clones are present, around 84% being singletons, with the ten largest covering approximately 4.8%. The rearrangement links TRBV4-3 to TRBJ2-5; TRBD2 might be the D (5 bases). This clonotype was obtained from a human donor in good health. Sequencing was performed on CD4+ T cells from blood. CDR3: CASSQTVEGETQYF. CDR3 nucleotides: TGCGCCAGCAGCCAAACGGTAGAGGGAGAGACCCAGTACTTC.